This T cell receptor beta chain was retrieved from a study of technical replicates of blood from several donors. The CDR3 spans 18 residues. Germline CDR1 reads SGHTA; CDR2 reads FQGNSA. With 5 bases clipped from V and 10 bases from J, the junction kept 17 bases outside the gene matches. Clones were read by immunoSEQ multiplex PCR, and TCRdb kept only the in-frame ones, dropping some. The table shows fewer than 90,000 clones, with around nine tenths occurring only once. Sequenced sample: T cells isolated from PBMCs. The TCR sequence derives from a human donor in good health. The chain combines TRBV7-2 with TRBJ2-1; TRBD2 matches at 13 bases. CDR3 in amino acids: CASSEQGLAGIFPGEQFF. The CDR3 DNA is TGTGCCAGCAGCGAACAGGGACTAGCGGGAATATTCCCGGGGGAGCAGTTCTTC.